The TCR beta chain under discussion was sequenced for a study of T-cell reconstitution after alpha-beta-depleted transplantation in children. Preparing the TCRbeta library involved the use of unique molecular identifiers. In TCRdb, the PCR reads were re-called with MiXCR into one record per CDR3 protein. Here the sample spans under 450,000 distinct CDR3 sequences, under 20% being singletons. V lost 3 bases and J 4 bases, leaving 7 bases between the germline ends. Germline loops: CDR1 KGHSH, CDR2 LQKENI. CDR3 length equals 13 residues. Sequencing was performed on PBMCs, mostly from graft donor cells, taken 360 days after TCRalphabeta/CD19-depleted stem cell transplant. This clonotype was obtained from a boy under two years old who had a stem cell transplant for Wiskott-Aldrich syndrome, so the T cells may come from the graft donor. This chain connects TRBV18 to TRBJ1-5; D not certain. The CDR3 reads CASSPGENQPQHF. CDR3 DNA: TGTGCCAGCTCACCCGGGGAGAATCAGCCCCAGCATTTT.